This is a list of T cell receptor beta chains from one sample in a study of low-dose radiotherapy and immunotherapy resistance in tumors. Using its own MiXCR run on the reads, TCRdb lists one record per CDR3 protein. Seen here are 80,000 to 95,000 distinct CDR3 sequences, roughly a tenth observed once, and the top ten hold around 0.96%. This sample comprised PBMCs, obtained before treatment. The receptor set was obtained from a male donor with prostate cancer. Both conserved end residues are part of each CDR3. A D gene is named only where the DNA matches it firmly. Only some rows state a clone size, as once, few, many or a class for expanded clones.

>many|TRBV28|TRBJ2-4|TRBD2
CASSPGGVVNIQYF
TGTGCCAGCAGTCCCGGGGGGGTAGTAAACATTCAGTACTTC
>.|TRBV7-2|TRBJ2-1|.
CASSTYYNEQFF
TGTGCCAGCAGCACCTACTACAATGAGCAGTTCTTC
>many|TRBV29-1|TRBJ2-7|.
CSVKGAYEQYF
TGCAGCGTTAAAGGTGCCTACGAGCAGTACTTC
>many|TRBV7-2|TRBJ2-5|TRBD2
CASSLQASGITETQYF
TGTGCCAGCAGCTTACAGGCTAGCGGGATTACGGAGACCCAGTACTTC
>many|TRBV28|TRBJ1-1|TRBD1
CASSLPQGANTEAFF
TGTGCCAGCAGTTTACCCCAGGGGGCGAACACTGAAGCTTTCTTT
>many|TRBV30|TRBJ2-2|TRBD1
CAWTQGQGAGELFF
TGTGCCTGGACCCAAGGACAGGGGGCCGGGGAGCTGTTTTTT
>many|TRBV5-5|TRBJ2-5|TRBD1
CASSQTGQETQYF
TGTGCCAGCAGCCAGACAGGGCAAGAGACCCAGTACTTC
>many|TRBV24-1|TRBJ2-1|TRBD2
CATSDSGLAVSSYNEQFF
TGTGCCACCAGTGATTCCGGACTAGCGGTGAGCTCCTACAATGAGCAGTTCTTC
>many|TRBV27|TRBJ2-1|TRBD2
CASSFWREGSEQFF
TGTGCCAGCAGTTTTTGGCGGGAGGGAAGTGAGCAGTTCTTC
>many|TRBV29-1|TRBJ1-1|.
CSLRTDKMEAFF
TGCAGCCTGAGGACAGATAAAATGGAAGCTTTCTTT
>.|TRBV7-9|TRBJ2-7|TRBD2
CASSLASGRGGSYEQYF
TGTGCCAGCAGCTTAGCGTCGGGGCGGGGGGGGTCCTACGAGCAGTACTTC
>many|TRBV28|TRBJ2-2|.
CASRGQTGELFF
TGTGCCAGCAGGGGGCAGACCGGGGAGCTGTTTTTT
>many|TRBV27|TRBJ2-6|.
CASSLSQLYSGANVLTF
TGTGCCAGCAGTTTATCCCAACTATACTCTGGGGCCAACGTCCTGACTTTC
>many|TRBV3-1|TRBJ1-1|.
CASSHGGGTEAFF
TGTGCCAGCAGCCACGGGGGAGGAACTGAAGCTTTCTTT
>many|TRBV28|TRBJ2-7|.
CASSMGPLSYEQYF
TGTGCCAGCAGTATGGGACCTCTCTCCTACGAGCAGTACTTC
>many|TRBV6-5|TRBJ2-7|TRBD1
CASSYSGTGEHEQYF
TGTGCCAGCAGTTACTCGGGGACAGGGGAACACGAGCAGTACTTC
>many|TRBV7-9|TRBJ2-5|.
CASSRREETQYF
TGTGCCAGCAGCCGCCGGGAAGAGACCCAGTACTTC
>few|TRBV28|TRBJ2-5|TRBD2
CASSLTAGGPQETQYF
TGTGCCAGCAGTTTAACTGCGGGAGGGCCCCAAGAGACCCAGTACTTC
>many|TRBV11-2|TRBJ2-3|.
CASSFGSPARTDTQYF
TGTGCCAGCAGCTTCGGGAGCCCCGCTCGCACAGATACGCAGTATTTT
>many|TRBV24-1|TRBJ1-2|.
CATSDGGPYSYGYTF
TGTGCCACCAGTGATGGGGGACCTTACAGCTATGGCTACACCTTC
>many|TRBV6-1|TRBJ2-1|TRBD2
CASIGLAGVGEQFF
TGTGCCAGCATCGGACTAGCGGGAGTAGGTGAGCAGTTCTTC
>many|TRBV20-1|TRBJ2-7|.
CSAPGLFYEQYF
TGCAGTGCTCCGGGCCTCTTCTACGAGCAGTACTTC
>many|TRBV29-1|TRBJ2-1|TRBD2
CSGTSGSNEQFF
TGCAGCGGGACTAGCGGGAGCAATGAGCAGTTCTTC
>many|TRBV6-2/TRBV6-3|TRBJ2-3|TRBD2
CASSYPSVGAGGTQYF
TGTGCCAGCAGTTACCCCAGCGTCGGCGCGGGGGGTACGCAGTATTTT